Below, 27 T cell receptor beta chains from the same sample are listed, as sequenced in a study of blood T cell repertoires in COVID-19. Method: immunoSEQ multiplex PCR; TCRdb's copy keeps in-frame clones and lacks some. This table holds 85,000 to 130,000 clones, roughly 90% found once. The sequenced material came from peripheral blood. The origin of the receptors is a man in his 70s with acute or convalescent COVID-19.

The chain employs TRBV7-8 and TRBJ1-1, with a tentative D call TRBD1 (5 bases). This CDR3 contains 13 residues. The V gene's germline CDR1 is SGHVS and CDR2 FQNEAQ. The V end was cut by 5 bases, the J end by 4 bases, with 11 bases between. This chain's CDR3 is CASSPGRGTEAFF. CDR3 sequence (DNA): TGTGCCAGCAGCCCAGGTAGGGGCACTGAAGCTTTCTTT.

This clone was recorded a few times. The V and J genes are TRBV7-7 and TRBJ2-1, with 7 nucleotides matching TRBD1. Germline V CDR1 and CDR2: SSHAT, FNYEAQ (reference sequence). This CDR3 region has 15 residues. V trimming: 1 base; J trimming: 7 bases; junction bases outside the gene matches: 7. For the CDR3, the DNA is TGTGCCAGCAGCTTAGGTCCAGGACAGGAGAATGAGCAGTTCTTC. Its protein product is CASSLGPGQENEQFF.

CDR3 amino acids: CASSFSGTPNQPQHF. The DNA for the CDR3 is TGTGCCAGCAGCTTTTCCGGGACACCGAATCAGCCCCAGCATTTT. The genes are TRBV7-9 and TRBJ1-5; possibly TRBD1 for D (6 bases). Germline V gene sequence: CDR1 SEHNR, CDR2 FQNEAQ (reference sequence). The CDR3 runs to 15 residues. Deletions cut 3 bases from V and 4 bases from J, with 13 bases between.

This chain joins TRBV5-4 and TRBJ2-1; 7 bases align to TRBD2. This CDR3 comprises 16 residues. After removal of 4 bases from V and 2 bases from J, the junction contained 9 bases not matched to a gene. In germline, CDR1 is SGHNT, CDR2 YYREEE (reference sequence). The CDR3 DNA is TGTGCCAGCAGCACCTCGGCTAGCGGCACCTACAATGAGCAGTTCTTC. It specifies CASSTSASGTYNEQFF.

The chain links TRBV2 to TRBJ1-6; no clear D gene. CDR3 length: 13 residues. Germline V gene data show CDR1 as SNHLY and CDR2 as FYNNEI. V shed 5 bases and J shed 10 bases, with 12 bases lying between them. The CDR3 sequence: CASSPSVASPLHF. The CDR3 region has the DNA TGTGCCAGCAGTCCCTCCGTGGCCTCACCCCTCCACTTT.

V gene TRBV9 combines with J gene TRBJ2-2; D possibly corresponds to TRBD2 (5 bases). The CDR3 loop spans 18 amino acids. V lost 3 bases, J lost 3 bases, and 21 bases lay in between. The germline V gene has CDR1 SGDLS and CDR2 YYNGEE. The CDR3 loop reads CASSDPLVEVTDTGELFF. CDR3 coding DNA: TGTGCCAGCAGCGATCCACTAGTTGAGGTCACGGACACCGGGGAGCTGTTTTTT. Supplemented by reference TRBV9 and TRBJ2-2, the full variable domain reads DSGVTQTPKHLITATGQRVTLRCSPRSGDLSVYWYQQSLDQGLQFLIQYYNGEERAKGNILERFSAQQFPDLHSELNLSSLELGDSALYFCASSDPLVEVTDTGELFFGEGSRLTVL.

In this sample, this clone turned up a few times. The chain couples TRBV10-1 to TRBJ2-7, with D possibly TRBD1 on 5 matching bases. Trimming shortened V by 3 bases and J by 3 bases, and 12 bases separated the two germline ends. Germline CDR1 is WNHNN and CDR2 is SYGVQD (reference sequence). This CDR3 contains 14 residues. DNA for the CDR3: TGCGCCAGCAGTGAACTGGACACAAACTACGAGCAGTACTTC. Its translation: CASSELDTNYEQYF.

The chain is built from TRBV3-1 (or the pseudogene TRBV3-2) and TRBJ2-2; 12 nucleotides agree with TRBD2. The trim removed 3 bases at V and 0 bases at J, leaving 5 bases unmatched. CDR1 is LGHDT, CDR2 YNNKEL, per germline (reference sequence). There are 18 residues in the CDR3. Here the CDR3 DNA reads TGTGCCAGCAGCCAGGCTAGCGGGGGGGAGACGAACACCGGGGAGCTGTTTTTT. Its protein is CASSQASGGETNTGELFF.

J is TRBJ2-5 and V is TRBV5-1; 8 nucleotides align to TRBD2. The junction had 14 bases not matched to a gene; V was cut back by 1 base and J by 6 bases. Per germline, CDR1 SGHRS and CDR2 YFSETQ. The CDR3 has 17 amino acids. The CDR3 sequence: CASSLWSGSGMAKTQYF. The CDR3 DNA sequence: TGCGCCAGCAGCTTGTGGAGTGGTAGCGGGATGGCGAAGACCCAGTACTTC.

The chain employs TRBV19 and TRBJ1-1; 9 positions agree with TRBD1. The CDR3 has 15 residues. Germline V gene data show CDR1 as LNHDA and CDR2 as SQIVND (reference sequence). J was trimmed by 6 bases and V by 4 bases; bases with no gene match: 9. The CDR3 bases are TGTGCCAGTAGTAATCGGGACAGGGTTTTTGCTGAAGCTTTCTTT. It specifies CASSNRDRVFAEAFF.

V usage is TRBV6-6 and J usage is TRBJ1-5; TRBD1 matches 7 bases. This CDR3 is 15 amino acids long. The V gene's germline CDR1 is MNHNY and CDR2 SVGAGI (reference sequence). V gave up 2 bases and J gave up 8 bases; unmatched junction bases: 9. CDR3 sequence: CASSYPDRALEPQHF. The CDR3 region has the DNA TGTGCCAGCAGTTACCCAGACAGGGCCTTGGAGCCCCAGCATTTT.

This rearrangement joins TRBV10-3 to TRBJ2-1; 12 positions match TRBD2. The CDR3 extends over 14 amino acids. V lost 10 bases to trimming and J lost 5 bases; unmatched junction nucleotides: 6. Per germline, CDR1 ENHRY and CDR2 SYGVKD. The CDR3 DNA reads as TGTGCCACCGGACTAGCGGGAAAGAACAATGAGCAGTTCTTC. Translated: CATGLAGKNNEQFF.

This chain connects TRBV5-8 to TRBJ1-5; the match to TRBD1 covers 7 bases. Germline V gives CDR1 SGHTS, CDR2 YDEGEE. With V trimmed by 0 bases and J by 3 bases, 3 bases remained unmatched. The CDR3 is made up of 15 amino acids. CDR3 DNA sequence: TGTGCCAGCAGCTTGGGCGGGACAGTCAATCAGCCCCAGCATTTT. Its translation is CASSLGGTVNQPQHF.

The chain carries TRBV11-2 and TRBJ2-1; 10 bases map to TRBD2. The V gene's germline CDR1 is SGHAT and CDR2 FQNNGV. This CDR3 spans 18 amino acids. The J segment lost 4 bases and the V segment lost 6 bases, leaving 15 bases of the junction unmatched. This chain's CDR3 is CASRGLAGAPRRYNEQFF. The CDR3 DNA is TGTGCCAGCAGAGGGCTAGCGGGAGCCCCGCGCCGATACAATGAGCAGTTCTTC.

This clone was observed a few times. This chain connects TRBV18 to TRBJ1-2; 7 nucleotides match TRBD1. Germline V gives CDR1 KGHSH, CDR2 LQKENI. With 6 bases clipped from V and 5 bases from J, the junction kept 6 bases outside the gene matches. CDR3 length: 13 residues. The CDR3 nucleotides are TGTGCCAGCTCCCCGGGACAGCCTTATGGCTACACCTTC. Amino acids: CASSPGQPYGYTF.

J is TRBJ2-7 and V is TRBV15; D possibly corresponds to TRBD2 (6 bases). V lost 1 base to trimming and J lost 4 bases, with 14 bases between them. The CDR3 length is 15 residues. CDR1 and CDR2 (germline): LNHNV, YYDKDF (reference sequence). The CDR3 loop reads CATSRGRVQSYEQYF. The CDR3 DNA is TGTGCCACCAGCAGAGGGAGGGTTCAGTCGTACGAGCAGTACTTC.

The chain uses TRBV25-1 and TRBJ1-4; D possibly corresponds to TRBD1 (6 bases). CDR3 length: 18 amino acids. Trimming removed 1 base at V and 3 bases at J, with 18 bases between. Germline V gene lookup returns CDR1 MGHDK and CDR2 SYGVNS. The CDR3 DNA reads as TGTGCCAGCAGTGAATCCGACGGTTACAGGGTGGCTAATGAAAAACTGTTTTTT. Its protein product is CASSESDGYRVANEKLFF.

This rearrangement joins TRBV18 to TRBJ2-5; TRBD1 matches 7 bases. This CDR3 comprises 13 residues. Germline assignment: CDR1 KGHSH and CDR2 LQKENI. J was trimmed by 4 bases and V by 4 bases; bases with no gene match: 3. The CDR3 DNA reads TGTGCCAGCTCACTGGACAGGCGAGAGACCCAGTACTTC. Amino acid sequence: CASSLDRRETQYF.

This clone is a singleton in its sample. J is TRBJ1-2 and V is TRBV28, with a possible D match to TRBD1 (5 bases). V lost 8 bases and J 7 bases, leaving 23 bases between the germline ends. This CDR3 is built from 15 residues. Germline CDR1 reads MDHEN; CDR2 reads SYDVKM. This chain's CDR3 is CASLLDSSASSGYTF. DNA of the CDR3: TGTGCCAGCTTACTCGACAGCTCGGCTTCGAGTGGCTACACCTTC.

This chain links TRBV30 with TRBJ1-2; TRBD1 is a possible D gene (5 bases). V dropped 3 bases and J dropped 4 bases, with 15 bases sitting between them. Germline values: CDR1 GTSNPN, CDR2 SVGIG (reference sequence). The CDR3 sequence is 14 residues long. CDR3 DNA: TGTGCCTGGAGGGGGCATCCCCGTGGCTATGGCTACACCTTC. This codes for CAWRGHPRGYGYTF.

CDR3 residues: CASSLQGHRSYEQYF. DNA of the CDR3: TGTGCCAGCAGCCTCCAAGGACACCGCTCCTACGAGCAGTACTTC. The rearrangement links TRBV3-1 (or the pseudogene TRBV3-2) to TRBJ2-7; possibly TRBD1 for D (5 bases). V lost 4 bases and J 0 bases, leaving 13 bases between the germline ends. The CDR3 has 15 residues. Germline values: CDR1 LGHDT, CDR2 YNNKEL (reference sequence).

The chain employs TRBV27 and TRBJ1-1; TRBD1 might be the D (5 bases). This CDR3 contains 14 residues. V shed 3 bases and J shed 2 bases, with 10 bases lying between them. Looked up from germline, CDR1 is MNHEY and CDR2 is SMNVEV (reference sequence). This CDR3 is CASSFRQSNTEAFF. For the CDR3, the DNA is TGTGCCAGCAGTTTCCGACAGAGTAACACTGAAGCTTTCTTT.

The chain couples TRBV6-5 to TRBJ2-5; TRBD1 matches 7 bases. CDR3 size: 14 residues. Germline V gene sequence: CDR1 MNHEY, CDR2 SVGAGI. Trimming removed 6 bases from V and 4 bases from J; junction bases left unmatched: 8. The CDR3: CASSRTYRGETQYF. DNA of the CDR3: TGTGCCAGCAGCCGTACCTACAGGGGAGAGACCCAGTACTTC.

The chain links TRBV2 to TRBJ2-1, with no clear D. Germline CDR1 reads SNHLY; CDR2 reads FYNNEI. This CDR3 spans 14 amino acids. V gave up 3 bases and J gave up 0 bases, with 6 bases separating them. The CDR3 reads CASSEESSYNEQFF. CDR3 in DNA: TGTGCCAGCAGTGAGGAGAGCTCCTACAATGAGCAGTTCTTC.

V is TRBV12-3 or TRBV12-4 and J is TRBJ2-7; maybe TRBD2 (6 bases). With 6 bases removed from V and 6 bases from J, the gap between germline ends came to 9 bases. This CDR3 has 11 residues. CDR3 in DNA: TGTGCCAGCAGACGGAGGGGCGAGCAGTACTTC. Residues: CASRRRGEQYF.

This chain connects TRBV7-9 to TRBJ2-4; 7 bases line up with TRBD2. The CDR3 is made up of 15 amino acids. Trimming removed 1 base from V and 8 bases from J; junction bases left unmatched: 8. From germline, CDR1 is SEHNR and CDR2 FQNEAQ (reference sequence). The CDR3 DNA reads TGTGCCAGCAGCTTAGATCTAGCGGCCAAGGACATTCAGTACTTC. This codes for CASSLDLAAKDIQYF.

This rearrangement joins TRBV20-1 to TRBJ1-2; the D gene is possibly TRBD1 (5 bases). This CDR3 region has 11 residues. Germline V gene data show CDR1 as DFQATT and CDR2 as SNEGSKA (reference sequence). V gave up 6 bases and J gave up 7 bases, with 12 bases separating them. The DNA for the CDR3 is TGCAGTGCGGGGGGAGGACGTGGCTACACCTTC. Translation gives CSAGGGRGYTF.